These 6 T cell receptor beta chains share one sample of origin, sequenced in a study of blood T cell repertoires in COVID-19. Clones were sequenced by immunoSEQ multiplex PCR, and TCRdb holds only the in-frame ones, with some missing. Of roughly 100,000 clones in the sample, roughly 79% were seen once. Sequencing was done on a sample of peripheral blood. Receptors were obtained from a woman in her 70s with acute or convalescent COVID-19.

The chain is built from TRBV9 and TRBJ2-1, with D perhaps matching TRBD2 (6 bases). The V gene lost 5 bases and the J gene lost 10 bases, with 22 bases spanning the gap. The CDR3 contains 15 residues. Per the germline V gene, CDR1 is SGDLS and CDR2 is YYNGEE. The CDR3 DNA reads TGTGCCAGCAGACCCGGGGCCGGGGAGGTCGGGGAGCAGTTCTTC. Its translation: CASRPGAGEVGEQFF.

The chain uses TRBV6-5 and TRBJ1-6, with TRBD1 matching 9 bases. This CDR3 is 15 amino acids long. The V segment lost 6 bases and the J segment 8 bases; nucleotides outside the gene matches: 8. Germline CDR1 reads MNHEY; CDR2 reads SVGAGI. The CDR3 DNA reads TGTGCCAGCAGGGGCACACAGGGGGCGGATTCACCCCTCCACTTT. Its translation is CASRGTQGADSPLHF.

This clone was observed a few times. This sequence joins TRBV15 and TRBJ1-5, with unresolved D. Germline CDR1 LNHNV, CDR2 YYDKDF (reference sequence). The CDR3 covers 15 residues. The V gene lost 6 bases and the J gene lost 3 bases, with 15 bases spanning the gap. The CDR3 region has the DNA TGTGCCACCAGTTCGGGGTCCGGAAACAATCAGCCCCAGCATTTT. Translating gives CATSSGSGNNQPQHF.

The chain uses TRBV27 and TRBJ1-1, with TRBD1 identical over 9 bases. Germline V gene lookup returns CDR1 MNHEY and CDR2 SMNVEV (reference sequence). This CDR3 region has 17 residues. The V segment lost 0 bases and the J segment 1 base; nucleotides outside the gene matches: 6. CDR3 nucleotides: TGTGCCAGCAGTTTATCCGTAGGGACAGGGCGGAACACTGAAGCTTTCTTT. This encodes CASSLSVGTGRNTEAFF.

The V gene is TRBV5-1, the J gene TRBJ2-3; 12 bases are shared with TRBD2. This CDR3 is built from 15 residues. The germline gives CDR1 SGHRS, CDR2 YFSETQ. J lost 4 bases, V lost 3 bases, and 3 bases had no gene match. DNA for the CDR3: TGCGCCAGCAGCTCACTAGCGGGAGGTGCAGATACGCAGTATTTT. Translation gives CASSSLAGGADTQYF.

This clone was recorded a few times. The gene calls are TRBV29-1 and TRBJ1-1; TRBD1 might be the D (5 bases). The CDR3 covers 11 residues. CDR1 and CDR2 (germline): SQVTM, ANQGSEA. Trimming took off 5 bases at V and 2 bases at J, with 6 bases between the two ends. In DNA form, the CDR3 reads TGCAGCGTTCAGGGTAACACTGAAGCTTTCTTT. It is translated as CSVQGNTEAFF.